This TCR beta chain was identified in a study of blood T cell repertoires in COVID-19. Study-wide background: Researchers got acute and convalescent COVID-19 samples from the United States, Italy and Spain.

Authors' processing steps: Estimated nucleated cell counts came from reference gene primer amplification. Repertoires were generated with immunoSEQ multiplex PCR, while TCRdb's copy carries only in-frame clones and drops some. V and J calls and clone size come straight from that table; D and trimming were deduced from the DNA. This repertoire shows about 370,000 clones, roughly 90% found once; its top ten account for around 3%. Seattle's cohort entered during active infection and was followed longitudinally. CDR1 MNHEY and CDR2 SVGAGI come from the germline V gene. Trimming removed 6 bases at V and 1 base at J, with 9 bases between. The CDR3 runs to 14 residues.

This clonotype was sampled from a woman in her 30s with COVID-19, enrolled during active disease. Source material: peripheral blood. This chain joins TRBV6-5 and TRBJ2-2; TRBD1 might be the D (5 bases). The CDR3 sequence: CASSRVLNTGELFF. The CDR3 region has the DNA TGTGCCAGCAGCAGGGTCCTGAACACCGGGGAGCTGTTTTTT.